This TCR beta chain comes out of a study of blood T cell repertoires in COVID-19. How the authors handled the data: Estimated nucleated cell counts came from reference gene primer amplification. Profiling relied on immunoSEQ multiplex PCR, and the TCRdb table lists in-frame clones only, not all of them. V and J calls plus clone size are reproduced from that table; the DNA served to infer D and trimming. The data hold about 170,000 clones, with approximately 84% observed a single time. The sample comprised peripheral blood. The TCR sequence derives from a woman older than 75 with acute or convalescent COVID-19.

This CDR3 is CASSPGQGIGGYTF. The CDR3 DNA is TGTGCCAGCAGCCCGGGACAGGGTATCGGCGGCTACACCTTC. The rearrangement links TRBV5-5 to TRBJ1-2; TRBD1 matches 9 bases. CDR3 size: 14 residues. Per germline, CDR1 SGHKS and CDR2 YYEKEE (reference sequence). The V and J ends lost 4 bases and 8 bases, in that order; junction bases with no gene match: 9.